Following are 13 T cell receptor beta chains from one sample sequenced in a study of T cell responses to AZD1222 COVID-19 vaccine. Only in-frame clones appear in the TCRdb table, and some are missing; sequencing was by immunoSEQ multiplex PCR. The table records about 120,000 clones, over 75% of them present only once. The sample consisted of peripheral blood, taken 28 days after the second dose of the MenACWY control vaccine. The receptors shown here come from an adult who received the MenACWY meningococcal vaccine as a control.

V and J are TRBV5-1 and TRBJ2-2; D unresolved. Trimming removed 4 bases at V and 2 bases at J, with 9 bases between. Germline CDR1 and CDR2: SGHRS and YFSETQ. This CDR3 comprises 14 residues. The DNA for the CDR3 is TGCGCCAGCAGCGGAAGGGCCAACACCGGGGAGCTGTTTTTT. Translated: CASSGRANTGELFF.

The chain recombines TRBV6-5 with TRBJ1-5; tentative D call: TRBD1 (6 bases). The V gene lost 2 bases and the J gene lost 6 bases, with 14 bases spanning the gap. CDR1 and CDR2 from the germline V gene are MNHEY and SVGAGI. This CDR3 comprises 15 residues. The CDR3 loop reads CASSYGGQTGQPQHF. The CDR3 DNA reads TGTGCCAGCAGTTACGGGGGGCAGACCGGTCAGCCCCAGCATTTT.

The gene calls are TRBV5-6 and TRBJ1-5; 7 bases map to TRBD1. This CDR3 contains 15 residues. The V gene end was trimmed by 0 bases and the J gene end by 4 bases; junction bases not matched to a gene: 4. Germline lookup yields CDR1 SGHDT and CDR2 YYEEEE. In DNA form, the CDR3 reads TGTGCCAGCAGCTTGGGCACAGGGGAGAATCAGCCCCAGCATTTT. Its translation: CASSLGTGENQPQHF. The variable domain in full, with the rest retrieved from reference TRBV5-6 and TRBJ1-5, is DAGVTQSPTHLIKTRGQQVTLRCSPKSGHDTVSWYQQALGQGPQFIFQYYEEEERQRGNFPDRFSGHQFPNYSSELNVNALLLGDSALYLCASSLGTGENQPQHFGDGTRLSIL.

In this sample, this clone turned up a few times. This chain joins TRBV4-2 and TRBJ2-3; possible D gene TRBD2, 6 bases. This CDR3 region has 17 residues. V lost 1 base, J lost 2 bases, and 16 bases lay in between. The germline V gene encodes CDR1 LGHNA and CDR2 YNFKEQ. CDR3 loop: CASSQGVGGDLTDTQYF. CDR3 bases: TGTGCCAGCAGCCAAGGGGTAGGAGGGGACCTCACAGATACGCAGTATTTT.

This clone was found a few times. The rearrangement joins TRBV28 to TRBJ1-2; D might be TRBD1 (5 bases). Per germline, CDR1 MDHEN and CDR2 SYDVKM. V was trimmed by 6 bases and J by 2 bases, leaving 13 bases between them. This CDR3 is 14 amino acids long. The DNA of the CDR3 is TGTGCCAGCAGCGGGACCGCAAAAAACTATGGCTACACCTTC. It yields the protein CASSGTAKNYGYTF.

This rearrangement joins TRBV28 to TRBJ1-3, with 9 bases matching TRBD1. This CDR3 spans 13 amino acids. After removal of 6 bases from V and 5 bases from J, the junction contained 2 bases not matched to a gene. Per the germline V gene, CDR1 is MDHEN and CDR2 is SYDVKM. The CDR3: CASRGTGRNTIYF. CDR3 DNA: TGTGCCAGCAGGGGGACAGGGAGAAACACCATATATTTT.

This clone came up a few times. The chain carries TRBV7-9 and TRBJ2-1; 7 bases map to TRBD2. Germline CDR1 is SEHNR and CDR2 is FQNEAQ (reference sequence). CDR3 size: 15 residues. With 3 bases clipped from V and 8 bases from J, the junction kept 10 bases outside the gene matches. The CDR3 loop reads CASSLGGRLGYEQFF. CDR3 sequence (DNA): TGTGCCAGCAGCTTGGGCGGGAGATTAGGCTATGAGCAGTTCTTC.

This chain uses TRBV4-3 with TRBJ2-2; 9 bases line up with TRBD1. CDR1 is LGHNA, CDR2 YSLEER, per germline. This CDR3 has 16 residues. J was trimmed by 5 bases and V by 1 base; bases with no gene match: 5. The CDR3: CASSQARDRGTGELFF. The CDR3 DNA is TGCGCCAGCAGCCAAGCCCGTGACAGGGGGACCGGGGAGCTGTTTTTT.

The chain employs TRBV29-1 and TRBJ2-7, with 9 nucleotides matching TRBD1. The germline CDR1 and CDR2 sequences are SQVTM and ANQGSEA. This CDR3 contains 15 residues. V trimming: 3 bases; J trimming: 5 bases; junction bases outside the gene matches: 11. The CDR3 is CSVEETGGLGDEQYF. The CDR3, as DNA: TGCAGCGTTGAGGAGACAGGGGGTCTGGGCGACGAGCAGTACTTC.

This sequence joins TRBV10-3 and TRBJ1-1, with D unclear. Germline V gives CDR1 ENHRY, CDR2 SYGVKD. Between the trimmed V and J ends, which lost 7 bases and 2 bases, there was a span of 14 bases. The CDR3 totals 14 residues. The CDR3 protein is CAINGGDVNTEAFF. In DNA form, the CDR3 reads TGTGCCATCAATGGAGGAGATGTTAACACTGAAGCTTTCTTT.

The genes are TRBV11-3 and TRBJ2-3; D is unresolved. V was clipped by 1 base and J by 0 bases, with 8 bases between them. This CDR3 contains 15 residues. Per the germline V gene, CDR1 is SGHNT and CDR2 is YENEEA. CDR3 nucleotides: TGTGCCAGCAGCTTAGGACGGTTGAGCACAGATACGCAGTATTTT. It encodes CASSLGRLSTDTQYF.

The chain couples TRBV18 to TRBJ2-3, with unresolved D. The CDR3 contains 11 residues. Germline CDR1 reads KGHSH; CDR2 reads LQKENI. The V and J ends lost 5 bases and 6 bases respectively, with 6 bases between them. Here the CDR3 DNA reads TGTGCCAGCTCAACATCCGATACGCAGTATTTT. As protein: CASSTSDTQYF.

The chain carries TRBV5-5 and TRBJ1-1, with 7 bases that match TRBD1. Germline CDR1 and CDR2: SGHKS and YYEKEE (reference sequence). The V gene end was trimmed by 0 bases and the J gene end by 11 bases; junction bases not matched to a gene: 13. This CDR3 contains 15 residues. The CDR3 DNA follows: TGTGCCAGCAGCTTGGTGTGGGACAGTCGAAATTACGCTTTCTTT. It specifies CASSLVWDSRNYAFF. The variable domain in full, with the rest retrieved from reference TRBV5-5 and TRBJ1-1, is DAGVTQSPTHLIKTRGQQVTLRCSPISGHKSVSWYQQVLGQGPQFIFQYYEKEERGRGNFPDRFSARQFPNYSSELNVNALLLGDSALYLCASSLVWDSRNYAFFGQGTRLTVV.